The rows below give T cell receptor beta chains drawn from one sample of a study of blood T cell repertoires in COVID-19. Using immunoSEQ multiplex PCR, the repertoire was profiled, and TCRdb retains in-frame clones only, with some absent. The table includes hundreds of thousands of clones, around 82% detected once. The sample taken for sequencing was peripheral blood. These receptors all come from a man aged 80 or over with acute or convalescent COVID-19. The CDR3 runs from the conserved cysteine through the conserved F or W. Some rows mark clone size as missing; the rest say once, few, many or name a class of expanded clone.

TRBV5-6,.,CASSLASGTEAFF
TRBV5-4,.,CASSSGSGQDTGELFF
TRBV18,many,CASSGTGRATNEKLFF
TRBV6-5,.,CASSYSRGGYGYTF
TRBV5-1,.,CASSAGLAGEQETQYF
TRBV24-1,.,CATSDPTSQADTQYF
TRBV5-1,.,CASSVWTGSGKLFF
TRBV7-3,.,CASSLRQGSEQYF
TRBV9,.,CASSGGGTETQYF
TRBV21-1,.,CASGRDRCTDTQYF
TRBV27,.,CASLRWDSTGGRNEQFF
TRBV7-9,.,CASSLDGRGNTEAFF
TRBV4-2,.,CASSLQGHSGNTIYF
TRBV5-1,.,CASSLRQGEGGELFF
TRBV11-1,.,CASSWKLAQTADTQYF
TRBV2,.,CASTGLAGEQYF
TRBV7-9,.,CASSQGQGLNNQPQHF
TRBV18,.,CASSPPQRGAYEQFF
TRBV5-4,.,CASSSVTRQGNYEQYF
TRBV18,.,CASSQNTGVRTGELFF
TRBV9,.,CASSVGLADPYEQYF
TRBV10-1,few,CASSERENDQQYF
TRBV12-3/TRBV12-4,few,CASAGTGTYEQYF
TRBV7-2,.,CASSLDNSRDSSSPLHF
TRBV5-4,.,CASSLMGEGETQYF
TRBV2,.,CASALGGRTDTQYF
TRBV5-4,.,CASSLAGGNTGELFF
TRBV7-6,few,CASSQGLAGSVEQFF
TRBV5-4,once,CASSLRGLVLNEKLFF
TRBV2,.,CASSLQGFGNTIYF
TRBV11-3,once,CASSFSSGGTDTQYF
TRBV28,.,CASSSPPRILQATYEQYF
TRBV5-5,.,CASNMPTSGNTDTQYF
TRBV5-1,few,CASSPGTSISNEQFF
TRBV5-1,.,CASSYSGGSEGGYTF
TRBV19,few,CASSPGQHSNQPQHF
TRBV28,.,CASSFGQLDTQYF
TRBV6-5,few,CASTRLAGSGEQFF
TRBV5-1,.,CASSPRGTGPYEQYF
TRBV5-1,once,CASSVGARDSETQYF
TRBV9,.,CASSVVAENSPLHF
TRBV11-1,.,CASSLGGGRANEKLFF
TRBV28,.,CASSLTGGNEKLFF
TRBV5-1,.,CASSYGTGVGSGANVLTF
TRBV18,.,CASSPTGTGFHEQYF
TRBV6-2/TRBV6-3,.,CASSYGSLNQPQHF
TRBV5-1,.,CASSYGLAGLQETQYF
TRBV5-1,few,CASSLVLGGNTGELFF
TRBV24-1,.,CATSDSRQGGYTF
TRBV9,.,CASSVRDSLVGSSYNEQFF
TRBV5-4,.,CASSREHQETQYF
TRBV18,.,CASSSQGLSSGNTIYF
TRBV30,.,CAFGTRGRVDRPPLHF
TRBV27,once,CASSLSGGLTSYEQYF
TRBV9,.,CASSVGGMNTEAFF
TRBV11-2,.,CASSLDPSGTQYF
TRBV5-1,.,CASSPGHPMNTEAFF
TRBV7-9,.,CASSLAGTSGKADTQYF